The sequence of this T cell receptor beta chain was determined in a study of CD8+CD57+ T cells in acquired aplastic anemia. Study in general: Average DNA yield from sorted CD4+ and CD8+ cells was about 3.2 ug.

Patients sequenced had flow cytometry evidence of CD8+CD57+ cell expansion. Patients were therapy-naive when their blood was sampled. The V gene lost 0 bases and the J gene lost 7 bases, with 10 bases spanning the gap. CDR3 length: 13 amino acids. Germline loops: CDR1 DFQATT, CDR2 SNEGSKA (reference sequence). There are many counts of this clonotype. The template for TCR beta VDJ and CDR3 sequence profiling was genomic DNA. MiXCR was run by TCRdb on the reads, yielding one entry per CDR3 protein. This sample has around 430,000 distinct CDR3 sequences, with approximately 32% found just once. J is TRBJ1-5 and V is TRBV20-1; D uncertain. This TCR came from a human donor with aplastic anemia. Source material: sorted CD4+, CD8+, or CD8+CD57+ T cells (not recorded which) from PBMCs. This chain's CDR3 is CSARDKEGQPQHF. Here the CDR3 DNA reads TGCAGTGCTAGAGATAAGGAAGGCCAGCCCCAGCATTTT.